Here is one T cell receptor beta chain with its context. The antigen remains undetermined. A clone one base away is much larger, so this may be a read error. These data originate in a study of T-cell reconstitution after alpha-beta-depleted transplantation in children. General study results and limits: Recipient T cells and thymic progenitors that survived gave rise to the high TCRbeta diversity observed at day 60 in some patients. One year post-transplant, T-cell counts and diversity were largely derived from T cells produced anew. Where alpha-beta T cells came from about two months after transplant was reportedly several hundred expanded graft clones.

CDR3 length: 16 amino acids. Germline loops: CDR1 DFQATT, CDR2 SNEGSKA (reference sequence). Library preparation (for TCRbeta) was performed with unique molecular identifiers. Each CDR3 protein is one row after TCRdb ran MiXCR on the PCR reads. The sample has under 70,000 distinct CDR3 sequences, about a tenth seen once. The clonotype originates from a boy aged 5-17 years with acute myeloid leukemia, due to receive a stem cell transplant. V is TRBV20-1 and J is TRBJ2-7; D ambiguous. The sequencing used PBMCs, collected before TCRalphabeta/CD19-depleted stem cell transplant. The CDR3 region has the DNA TGCAGGACTCAAGGCCCAACAGTTTATTCGAACTACGAGCATTACTTC. It is translated as CRTQGPTVYSNYEHYF.